Following are 29 T cell receptor beta chains from one sample sequenced in a study of T cells in Graves' hyperthyroidism and ophthalmopathy (dated 2019 in TCRdb). The library came from multiplex PCR. TCRdb lists the instrument as Illumina HiSeq 2000. Amplification of TCR beta CDR3 regions was carried out from RNA transcripts. A first-round RT-PCR of the TCR CDR3 used the HTBI primer set with the Qiagen OneStep RT-PCR kit. TCRdb redid the processing of the public reads, applying fastp at Q25 and MiXCR, and retained in-frame beta chains. CDR3 protein duplicates are merged, each entry listing the most common genes and DNA. The sample table contains more than 550,000 distinct CDR3 sequences; only one count was recorded for roughly 17% of them. The top ten clones comprise around 15% of the sample. Sequences were obtained from blood. The receptors originated from a man over 45 with Graves' hyperthyroidism.

The chain is built from TRBV7-3 and TRBJ2-1; 7 nucleotides line up with TRBD1. Trimming at V came to 6 bases and at J to 5 bases, leaving 4 bases not matched to a gene. The CDR3 is 13 amino acids. Germline CDR1 SGHTA, CDR2 FQGTGA. The CDR3 sequence is CASRPDRDNEQFF. The CDR3 region has the DNA TGTGCCAGCAGACCTGACAGGGACAATGAGCAGTTCTTC.

V and J are TRBV11-3 and TRBJ1-6, with D hard to call. Looked up from germline, CDR1 is SGHNT and CDR2 is YENEEA. The CDR3 runs 12 residues. The V end was cut by 3 bases, the J end by 10 bases, with 7 bases between. In nucleotides, the CDR3 is TGTGCCAGCAGCTTGCGGGTATCACCCCTCCACTTT. It specifies CASSLRVSPLHF. Together with reference TRBV11-3 and TRBJ1-6, the CDR3 gives the full variable domain: EAGVVQSPRYKIIEKKQPVAFWCNPISGHNTLYWYLQNLGQGPELLIRYENEEAVDDSQLPKDRFSAERLKGVDSTLKIQPAELGDSAVYLCASSLRVSPLHFGNGTRLTVT.

This clonotype was seen ten or more times. The rearrangement uses TRBV28 and TRBJ2-1, with D possibly TRBD1 on 6 matching bases. Deletions cut 2 bases from V and 6 bases from J, with 14 bases between. The CDR3 consists of 15 residues. Germline V gene data show CDR1 as MDHEN and CDR2 as SYDVKM. The CDR3 region is CASSLLGETGNEQFF. CDR3 DNA sequence: TGTGCCAGCAGTTTACTGGGGGAGACAGGCAATGAGCAGTTCTTC.

This clonotype was detected only a few times. This chain connects TRBV25-1 to TRBJ2-4, with 8 bases fitting TRBD1. V shed 5 bases and J 4 bases; nucleotides not matched to a gene: 7. The germline V gene encodes CDR1 MGHDK and CDR2 SYGVNS. The CDR3 extends over 15 amino acids. CDR3 sequence (DNA): TGTGCCAGCAGTTCCGGACAGGGTGGTAAAAACATTCAGTACTTC. It specifies CASSSGQGGKNIQYF.

The table lists this clonotype with many counts. V gene TRBV7-9 combines with J gene TRBJ2-1; a possible D gene is TRBD1 (5 bases). Germline V gene data show CDR1 as SEHNR and CDR2 as FQNEAQ (reference sequence). The ends were cut back, 0 bases at V and 9 bases at J, with 12 bases in the middle. The CDR3 totals 14 residues. CDR3 nucleotide sequence: TGTGCCAGCAGCTTAGCTGCAGGGCCCGGTGAGCAGTTCTTC. This encodes CASSLAAGPGEQFF.

There are a few counts of this clonotype. V gene TRBV3-1 combines with J gene TRBJ1-6; 9 nucleotides agree with TRBD1. J lost 7 bases, V lost 4 bases, and 5 bases had no gene match. The CDR3 is 15 amino acids. Germline V gives CDR1 LGHDT, CDR2 YNNKEL (reference sequence). The CDR3 region is CASSLPGQGNSPLHF. Here the CDR3 DNA reads TGTGCCAGCAGCCTACCGGGACAGGGCAATTCACCCCTCCACTTT.

At least ten counts were recorded for this clonotype. The V call is TRBV28, the J call TRBJ2-3; 9 bases agree with TRBD1. The CDR3 runs 16 residues. Trimming cost V 5 bases and J 2 bases; bases outside gene matches: 8. CDR1 and CDR2 (germline): MDHEN, SYDVKM. The CDR3 region is CASSLRQGEYTDTQYF. DNA for the CDR3: TGTGCCAGCAGTCTTCGACAGGGGGAATACACAGATACGCAGTATTTT.

This clonotype was seen many times. This CDR3 reads CASSQEMVDRGGEQYF. The CDR3 DNA reads TGCGCCAGCAGCCAAGAGATGGTTGACAGGGGTGGCGAGCAGTACTTC. V usage is TRBV4-1 and J usage is TRBJ2-7; 8 bases are a match to TRBD1. Germline CDR1 reads MGHRA; CDR2 reads YSYEKL. This CDR3 spans 16 amino acids. V shed 0 bases and J 6 bases; nucleotides not matched to a gene: 10.

This clonotype was counted a few times. The rearrangement links TRBV6-1 to TRBJ1-1; D may be TRBD1 (5 bases). Trimming shortened V by 3 bases and J by 3 bases, and 20 bases separated the two germline ends. Germline-derived CDR1 and CDR2 are MNHNS and SASEGT. The CDR3 runs 17 residues. The CDR3 sequence is CASSEGWGRVGYTEAFF. The CDR3 DNA reads TGTGCCAGCAGTGAGGGTTGGGGCAGGGTTGGGTACACTGAAGCTTTCTTT.

This clonotype has just a few counts. The chain has TRBV28 and TRBJ1-6; no clear D. The V gene lost 3 bases and the J gene lost 5 bases, with 5 bases spanning the gap. CDR1 is MDHEN and CDR2 is SYDVKM in the germline V gene. The CDR3 runs 13 residues. This CDR3 reads CASSLLHNSPLHF. Written as DNA, the CDR3 is TGTGCCAGCAGTTTGCTCCATAATTCACCCCTCCACTTT.

This clonotype was seen only a few times. The chain links TRBV29-1 to TRBJ2-2, with D perhaps assigned TRBD1 or TRBD2 (6 bases each). Germline CDR1 SQVTM, CDR2 ANQGSEA. Trimming took 4 bases from V and 4 from J, leaving 10 bases between them. The CDR3 covers 13 residues. CDR3 in amino acids: CSVAGAGTGELFF. In nucleotides, the CDR3 is TGCAGCGTTGCGGGGGCTGGCACCGGGGAGCTGTTTTTT.

The chain couples TRBV19 to TRBJ1-4, with D perhaps TRBD1 (5 bases). The CDR3 runs 13 residues. Germline V gene lookup returns CDR1 LNHDA and CDR2 SQIVND (reference sequence). V shed 4 bases and J shed 7 bases, with 10 bases lying between them. The CDR3 DNA is TGTGCCAGTAGTAGGGGGGTCTCTGAAAAACTGTTTTTT. Its protein product is CASSRGVSEKLFF.

For this clonotype: Given a much more abundant clone one base away, this may be a read error. The V gene is TRBV3-1, the J gene TRBJ2-1; D tentatively reads TRBD1 or TRBD2 (5 bases each). The germline gives CDR1 LGHDT, CDR2 YNNKEL (reference sequence). This CDR3 comprises 15 residues. The CDR3 DNA reads TGTGCCAACAGCCAAGTGGGGGAGAAAAGCTATGAGCAGTTCTTC. It yields the protein CANSQVGEKSYEQFF.

This clonotype was seen a few times. The chain employs TRBV4-2 and TRBJ2-1; perhaps D is TRBD1 or TRBD2 (5 bases each). The CDR3 extends over 14 amino acids. V lost 3 bases and J lost 6, with 12 bases in between. CDR1 is LGHNA and CDR2 is YNFKEQ in the germline V gene. This CDR3 is CASSQGLGTNEQFF. For the CDR3, the DNA is TGTGCCAGCAGCCAGGGTCTAGGGACCAATGAGCAGTTCTTC.

CDR3 sequence (DNA): TGTGCCAGCAGCTTAGGCATCACTAGCGGGGAGTACAATGAGCAGTTCTTC. Translation gives CASSLGITSGEYNEQFF. The chain joins TRBV11-3 to TRBJ2-1, with 10 nucleotides matching TRBD2. There are 17 residues in the CDR3. Trimming took 1 base from V and 4 from J; bases not matched to a gene: 7. CDR1 is SGHNT and CDR2 is YENEEA in the germline V gene.

This clonotype was observed many times. V gene TRBV29-1 combines with J gene TRBJ2-1; the match to TRBD2 covers 7 bases. The germline gives CDR1 SQVTM, CDR2 ANQGSEA. There are 15 residues in the CDR3. With 0 bases clipped from V and 9 bases from J, the junction kept 11 bases outside the gene matches. The CDR3 spells CSVEERLAASLEQFF. The CDR3 DNA follows: TGCAGCGTTGAAGAGCGCCTAGCGGCCTCGCTTGAGCAGTTCTTC.

This clonotype was recorded many times. The J gene is TRBJ1-2, the V gene TRBV2; TRBD1 might be the D (5 bases). The CDR3 sequence is 14 residues long. Between the trimmed V and J ends, which lost 4 bases and 3 bases, there was a span of 12 bases. Per germline, CDR1 SNHLY and CDR2 FYNNEI. The CDR3 DNA reads TGTGCCAGCAGTGCAGGGCTTTACGACTATGGCTACACCTTC. Protein: CASSAGLYDYGYTF.

This clonotype occurred a few times. This rearrangement joins TRBV5-1 to TRBJ2-1; TRBD2 matches 10 bases. There are 16 residues in the CDR3. Germline loops: CDR1 SGHRS, CDR2 YFSETQ. The ends lost 0 bases at V and 4 bases at J; junction bases unmatched: 4. The CDR3 protein is CASSLVPSGRYNEQFF. CDR3 nucleotide sequence: TGCGCCAGCAGCTTGGTGCCTAGCGGGAGATACAATGAGCAGTTCTTC. Full variable domain (outside the CDR3, taken from reference TRBV5-1 and TRBJ2-1): KAGVTQTPRYLIKTRGQQVTLSCSPISGHRSVSWYQQTPGQGLQFLFEYFSETQRNKGNFPGRFSGRQFSNSRSEMNVSTLELGDSALYLCASSLVPSGRYNEQFFGPGTRLTVL.

This sequence joins TRBV6-1 and TRBJ2-6, with D unresolved. Germline V CDR1 and CDR2: MNHNS, SASEGT. The CDR3 sequence is 16 residues long. V was shortened by 3 bases and J by 0 bases, with 9 bases between the two germline ends. CDR3 sequence (DNA): TGTGCCAGCAGTGATTTGTCTGGCTCTGGGGCCAACGTCCTGACTTTC. Translation: CASSDLSGSGANVLTF.

In nucleotides, the CDR3 is TGCGCCAGCAGCCAAGGGCCTCAGCAGTTCTTC. This codes for CASSQGPQQFF. J is TRBJ2-1 and V is TRBV4-3; no firm D call. Trimming removed 1 base at V and 11 bases at J, with 6 bases between. Germline CDR1 LGHNA, CDR2 YSLEER. CDR3 length: 11 residues.

This clonotype was seen many times. The rearrangement links TRBV11-2 to TRBJ2-7, with 7 bases fitting TRBD1. J was trimmed by 4 bases and V by 4 bases; bases with no gene match: 4. The CDR3 spans 13 residues. Germline V gene data show CDR1 as SGHAT and CDR2 as FQNNGV. Here the CDR3 DNA reads TGTGCCAGCAGCTCCCGGGACAGTTACGAGCAGTACTTC. Translating gives CASSSRDSYEQYF.

This sequence joins TRBV11-2 and TRBJ2-1, with D possibly being TRBD1 (5 bases). Germline V lookup: CDR1 SGHAT, CDR2 FQNNGV. The CDR3 runs to 15 residues. Trimming stripped 1 base from V and 4 bases from J, with 11 bases between. In DNA, the CDR3 is TGTGCCAGCAGCTTAGGGCAGGGCCATTACAATGAGCAGTTCTTC. Translating gives CASSLGQGHYNEQFF.

The CDR3 bases are TGTGCCAGCAGTTACGGGACTAGGGCCAATGAGCAGTTCTTC. It yields the protein CASSYGTRANEQFF. J is TRBJ2-1 and V is TRBV6-5, with 8 bases fitting TRBD2. This CDR3 spans 14 amino acids. The germline CDR1 and CDR2 sequences are MNHEY and SVGAGI. V lost 2 bases and J lost 6; bases outside the gene matches: 3.

In its sample, this clonotype was seen many times. The chain couples TRBV3-1 to TRBJ1-2; D is perhaps TRBD1 (6 bases). The CDR3 runs to 16 residues. The V gene's germline CDR1 is LGHDT and CDR2 YNNKEL (reference sequence). Trimming took off 0 bases at V and 5 bases at J, with 16 bases between the two ends. The CDR3 DNA sequence: TGTGCCAGCAGCCAAGATGCAGGACAGTGGACTTATGGCTACACCTTC. This sequence encodes CASSQDAGQWTYGYTF.

This clonotype was found many times. The rearrangement links TRBV5-1 to TRBJ2-7, with TRBD1 as a possible D gene (6 bases). The V gene's germline CDR1 is SGHRS and CDR2 YFSETQ. The CDR3 is 14 residues long. V lost 5 bases and J 0 bases, leaving 12 bases between the germline ends. The DNA for the CDR3 is TGCGCCAGCAGGGAGCAGGGGTCCTCCTACGAGCAGTACTTC. Protein sequence: CASREQGSSYEQYF.

This clonotype has a count of ten or more. This chain joins TRBV12-3 or TRBV12-4 and TRBJ2-7; 11 nucleotides match TRBD2. With V trimmed by 6 bases and J by 6 bases, 7 bases remained unmatched. The CDR3 length is 14 residues. The CDR3 bases are TGTGCCAGCAGGATACTAGCGGGAGACGGCGAGCAGTACTTC. Translating it yields CASRILAGDGEQYF.

This clonotype was detected many times. This chain connects TRBV2 to TRBJ2-2; TRBD1 matches at 9 bases. The CDR3 sequence is 16 residues long. The V segment lost 4 bases and the J segment 7 bases; nucleotides outside the gene matches: 10. CDR1 is SNHLY, CDR2 FYNNEI, per germline. For the CDR3, the DNA is TGTGCCAGCAGTGGCAAACAGGGGGCAGGTTTCGGGGAGCTGTTTTTT. Translating gives CASSGKQGAGFGELFF.

This clonotype was counted a few times. The chain carries TRBV20-1 and TRBJ1-5; no clear D gene. There are 12 residues in the CDR3. Germline V gene sequence: CDR1 DFQATT, CDR2 SNEGSKA (reference sequence). The V end lost 3 bases, the J end lost 7 bases, and 10 bases lay between the germline ends. CDR3 residues: CSASGAGQPQHF. The DNA for the CDR3 is TGCAGTGCTAGTGGTGCGGGGCAGCCCCAGCATTTT.

This clonotype has more than one count but fewer than ten. The CDR3 end shows no conserved phenylalanine or tryptophan, and so a read error is likely. The CDR3 coding sequence is TGTGCCAGCAGTCTAGCGGGCGGTGGCGAGCAGTACCTC. This sequence encodes CASSLAGGGEQYL. This chain joins TRBV28 and TRBJ2-7; 8 nucleotides agree with TRBD2. This CDR3 is built from 13 residues. The J segment lost 6 bases and the V segment lost 5 bases, leaving 6 bases of the junction unmatched. In germline, CDR1 is MDHEN, CDR2 SYDVKM.